The T cell receptor (beta chain) under discussion was sequenced for a study of regulatory T cells in long-lasting Graves disease. Study details: Persistent Graves' disease meant over 5 years of antithyroid drugs with positive TSH receptor antibodies. Study-wide results and caveats: Persistent Graves' patients showed reduced TCR diversity versus newly diagnosed patients.

Building the TCR beta libraries relied on iRepertoire HTBI primers, and CDR3 regions underwent Arm-PCR. Each CDR3 protein is one row after TCRdb ran MiXCR on the multiplex PCR reads. The sample contains some 440,000 distinct CDR3 sequences, less than 25% of which appear only once. Time point described: persistent/refractory GD, antithyroid drugs over 5 years with positive TRAb. Researchers made the TCR library from RNA that was extracted from PBMCs. Diagnoses of Graves' disease were made by American Thyroid Association guidelines. Patients were from an endocrinology department in Xi'an, China. This clonotype has more than one count but fewer than ten. Its specificity is unknown. CDR1 GTSNPN and CDR2 SVGIG come from the germline V gene (reference sequence). The CDR3 has 12 amino acids. Trimming removed 3 bases at V and 3 bases at J, with 9 bases between.

V gene TRBV30 combines with J gene TRBJ2-7, with D possibly TRBD2 on 5 matching bases. The specimen was peripheral blood mononuclear cells (PBMCs), collected when the disease was refractory, from a patient treated with antithyroid drugs. This TCR came from a female donor with Graves disease. CDR3 DNA: TGTGCCTGGAGCACCGGGGTCTACGAGCAGTACTTC. Encoded protein: CAWSTGVYEQYF.